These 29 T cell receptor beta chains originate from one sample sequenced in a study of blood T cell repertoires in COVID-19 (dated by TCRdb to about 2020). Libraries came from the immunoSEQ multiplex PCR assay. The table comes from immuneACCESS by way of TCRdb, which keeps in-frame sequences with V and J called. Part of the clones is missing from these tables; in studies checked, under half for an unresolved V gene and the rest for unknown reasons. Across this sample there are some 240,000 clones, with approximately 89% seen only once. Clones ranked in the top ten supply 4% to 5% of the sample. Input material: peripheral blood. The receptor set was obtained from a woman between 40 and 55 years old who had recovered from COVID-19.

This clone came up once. The CDR3 sequence: CATRPLSGGETQYF. CDR3 nucleotide sequence: TGTGCCACAAGACCACTTAGCGGGGGGGAGACCCAGTACTTC. This chain joins TRBV6-5 and TRBJ2-5; 10 bases line up with TRBD2. This CDR3 is built from 14 residues. CDR1 and CDR2 from the germline V gene are MNHEY and SVGAGI. The V gene end was trimmed by 10 bases and the J gene end by 5 bases; junction bases not matched to a gene: 10.

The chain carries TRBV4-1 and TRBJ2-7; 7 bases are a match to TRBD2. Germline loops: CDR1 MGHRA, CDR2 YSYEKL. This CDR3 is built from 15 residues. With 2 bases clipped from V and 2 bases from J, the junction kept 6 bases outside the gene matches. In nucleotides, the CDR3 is TGCGCCAGCAGCCAATTTGGGGAGGGGACCTACGAGCAGTACTTC. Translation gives CASSQFGEGTYEQYF.

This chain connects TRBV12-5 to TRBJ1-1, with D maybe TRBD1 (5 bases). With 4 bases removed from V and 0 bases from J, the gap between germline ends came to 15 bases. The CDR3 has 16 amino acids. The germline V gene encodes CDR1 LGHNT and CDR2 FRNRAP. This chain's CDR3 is CASGSSTGGLNTEAFF. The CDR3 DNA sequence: TGTGCTAGTGGTTCCTCAACGGGGGGTTTGAACACTGAAGCTTTCTTT.

CDR3 in DNA: TGTGCCAGCAGCGGGGGGGGATTGGGCTACACCTTC. It translates to CASSGGGLGYTF. The V and J genes are TRBV2 and TRBJ1-2; tentative D call: TRBD1 (5 bases). The CDR3 has 12 amino acids. Trimming removed 6 bases at V and 8 bases at J, with 13 bases between. Germline V gene sequence: CDR1 SNHLY, CDR2 FYNNEI.

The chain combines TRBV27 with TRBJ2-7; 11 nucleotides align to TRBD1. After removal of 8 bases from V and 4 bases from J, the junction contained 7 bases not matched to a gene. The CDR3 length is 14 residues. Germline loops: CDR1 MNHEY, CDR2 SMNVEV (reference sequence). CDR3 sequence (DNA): TGTGCCAGCGGACTGGACAGGGGGCTGTACGAGCAGTACTTC. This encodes CASGLDRGLYEQYF.

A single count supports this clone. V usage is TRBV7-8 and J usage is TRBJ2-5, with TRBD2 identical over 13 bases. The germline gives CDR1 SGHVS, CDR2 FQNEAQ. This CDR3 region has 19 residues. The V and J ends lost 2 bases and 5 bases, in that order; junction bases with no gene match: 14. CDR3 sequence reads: CASSLFPGLAGFAGETQYF. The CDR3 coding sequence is TGTGCCAGCAGCTTATTCCCGGGACTAGCGGGATTTGCAGGGGAGACCCAGTACTTC.

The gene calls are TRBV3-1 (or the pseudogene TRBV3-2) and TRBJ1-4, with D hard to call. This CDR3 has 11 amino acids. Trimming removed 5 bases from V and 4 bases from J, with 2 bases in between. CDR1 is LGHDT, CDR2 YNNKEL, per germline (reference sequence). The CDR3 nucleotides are TGTGCCAGCAGCTATAATGAAAAACTGTTTTTT. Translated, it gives CASSYNEKLFF.

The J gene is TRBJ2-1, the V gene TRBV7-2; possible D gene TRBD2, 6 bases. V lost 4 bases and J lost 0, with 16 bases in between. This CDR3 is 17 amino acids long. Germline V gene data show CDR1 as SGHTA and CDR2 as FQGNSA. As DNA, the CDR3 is TGTGCCAGCAGCTCACAACTCCTAGCGCGCTCCTACAATGAGCAGTTCTTC. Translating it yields CASSSQLLARSYNEQFF.

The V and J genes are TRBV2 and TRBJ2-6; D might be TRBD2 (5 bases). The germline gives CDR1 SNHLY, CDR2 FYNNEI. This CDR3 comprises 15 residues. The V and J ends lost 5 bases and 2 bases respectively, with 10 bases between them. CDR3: CASSNGVAGANVLTF. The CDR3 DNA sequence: TGTGCCAGCAGTAACGGGGTGGCTGGGGCCAACGTCCTGACTTTC.

The CDR3 nucleotides are TGTGCCACAAGGACAGGGGTTAGCAATCAGCCCCAGCATTTT. Translated: CATRTGVSNQPQHF. The chain employs TRBV10-3 and TRBJ1-5, with 9 bases aligning to TRBD1. There are 14 residues in the CDR3. Germline assignment: CDR1 ENHRY and CDR2 SYGVKD. V trimming: 10 bases; J trimming: 0 bases; junction bases outside the gene matches: 4.

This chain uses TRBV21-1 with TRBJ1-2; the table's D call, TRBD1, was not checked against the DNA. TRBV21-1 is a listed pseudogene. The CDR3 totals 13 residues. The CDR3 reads CASSLGGNYGYTF. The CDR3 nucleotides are TGTGCCAGCAGCCTTGGGGGCAACTATGGCTACACCTTC.

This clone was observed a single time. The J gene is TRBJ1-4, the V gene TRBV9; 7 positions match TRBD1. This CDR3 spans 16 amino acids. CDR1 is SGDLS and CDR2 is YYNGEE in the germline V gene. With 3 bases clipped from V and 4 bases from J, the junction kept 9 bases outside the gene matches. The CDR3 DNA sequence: TGTGCCAGCAGCGCCCGAGCCGGGACAGTTAATGAAAAACTGTTTTTT. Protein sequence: CASSARAGTVNEKLFF.

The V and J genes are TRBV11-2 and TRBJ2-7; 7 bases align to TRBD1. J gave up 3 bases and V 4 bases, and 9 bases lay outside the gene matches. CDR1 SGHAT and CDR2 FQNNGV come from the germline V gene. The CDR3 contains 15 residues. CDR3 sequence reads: CASSSPGTDYYEQYF. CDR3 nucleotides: TGTGCCAGCAGCTCGCCCGGGACAGATTACTACGAGCAGTACTTC.

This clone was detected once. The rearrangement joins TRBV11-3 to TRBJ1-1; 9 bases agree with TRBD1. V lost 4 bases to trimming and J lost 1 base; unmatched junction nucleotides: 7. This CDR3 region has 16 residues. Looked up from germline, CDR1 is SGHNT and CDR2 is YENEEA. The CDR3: CASSWDRALPNTEAFF. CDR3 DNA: TGTGCCAGCAGCTGGGACAGGGCCTTACCGAACACTGAAGCTTTCTTT.

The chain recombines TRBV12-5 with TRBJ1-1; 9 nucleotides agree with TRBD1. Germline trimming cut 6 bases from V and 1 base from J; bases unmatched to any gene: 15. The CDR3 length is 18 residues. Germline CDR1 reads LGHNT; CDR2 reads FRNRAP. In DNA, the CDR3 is TGTGCTAGTGGGCCAGGTCCAGGGACAGGGAGAGGGAACACTGAAGCTTTCTTT. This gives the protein CASGPGPGTGRGNTEAFF.

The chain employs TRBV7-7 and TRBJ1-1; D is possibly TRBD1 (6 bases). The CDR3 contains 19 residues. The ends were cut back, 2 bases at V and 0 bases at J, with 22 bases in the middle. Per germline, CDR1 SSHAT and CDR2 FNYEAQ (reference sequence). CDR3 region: CASSLPSLDRKGLNTEAFF. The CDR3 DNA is TGTGCCAGCAGCTTACCCTCTCTGGACAGAAAGGGATTGAACACTGAAGCTTTCTTT.

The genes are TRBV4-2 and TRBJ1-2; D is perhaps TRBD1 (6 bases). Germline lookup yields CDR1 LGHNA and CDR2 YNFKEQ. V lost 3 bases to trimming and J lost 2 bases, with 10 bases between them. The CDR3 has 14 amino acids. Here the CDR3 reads CASSQYGQNYGYTF. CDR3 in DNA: TGTGCCAGCAGCCAGTACGGACAGAACTATGGCTACACCTTC.

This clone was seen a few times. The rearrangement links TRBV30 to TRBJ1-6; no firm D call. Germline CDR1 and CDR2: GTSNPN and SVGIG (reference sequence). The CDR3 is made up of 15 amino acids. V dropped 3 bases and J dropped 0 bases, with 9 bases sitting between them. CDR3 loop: CAWSLGSSYNSPLHF. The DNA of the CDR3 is TGTGCCTGGAGCCTCGGGAGCTCCTATAATTCACCCCTCCACTTT.

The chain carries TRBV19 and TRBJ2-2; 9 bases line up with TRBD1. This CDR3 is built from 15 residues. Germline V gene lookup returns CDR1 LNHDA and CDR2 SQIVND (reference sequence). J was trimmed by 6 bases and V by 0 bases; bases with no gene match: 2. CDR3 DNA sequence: TGTGCCAGTAGTATAGAGGGGACAGGGCCCGGGGAGCTGTTTTTT. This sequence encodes CASSIEGTGPGELFF.

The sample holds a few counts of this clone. The CDR3 here is CASSIGQGHAEAFF. The CDR3 coding sequence is TGTGCCAGTAGTATTGGACAGGGTCACGCTGAAGCTTTCTTT. The chain carries TRBV19 and TRBJ1-1; 8 bases map to TRBD1. Germline lookup yields CDR1 LNHDA and CDR2 SQIVND (reference sequence). CDR3 length: 14 amino acids. Trimming at V came to 3 bases and at J to 6 bases, leaving 6 bases not matched to a gene. Full variable domain (missing parts from reference TRBV19 and TRBJ1-1): DGGITQSPKYLFRKEGQNVTLSCEQNLNHDAMYWYRQDPGQGLRLIYYSQIVNDFQKGDIAEGYSVSREKKESFPLTVTSAQKNPTAFYLCASSIGQGHAEAFFGQGTRLTVV.

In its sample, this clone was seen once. For the CDR3, the DNA is TGCGCCAGCAGCTTAAGACAGGGAGGAAAATTCCCTGAAGCTTTCTTT. It codes for CASSLRQGGKFPEAFF. The V and J genes are TRBV5-1 and TRBJ1-1, with 7 nucleotides matching TRBD1. Germline-derived CDR1 and CDR2 are SGHRS and YFSETQ. The CDR3 loop spans 16 amino acids. With 2 bases clipped from V and 6 bases from J, the junction kept 13 bases outside the gene matches.

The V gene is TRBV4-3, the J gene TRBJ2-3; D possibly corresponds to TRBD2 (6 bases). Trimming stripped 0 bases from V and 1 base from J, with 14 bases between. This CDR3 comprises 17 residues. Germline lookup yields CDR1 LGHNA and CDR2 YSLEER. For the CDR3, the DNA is TGCGCCAGCAGCCAAGATCCTCTAGCGCATGGCACAGATACGCAGTATTTT. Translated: CASSQDPLAHGTDTQYF.

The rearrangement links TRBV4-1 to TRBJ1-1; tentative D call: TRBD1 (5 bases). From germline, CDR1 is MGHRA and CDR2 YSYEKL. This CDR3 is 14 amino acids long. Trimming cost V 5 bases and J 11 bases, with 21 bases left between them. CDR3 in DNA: TGCGCCAGCAGCACGTACTCAGGGCGTATCAGGGCTTTCTTT. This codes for CASSTYSGRIRAFF.

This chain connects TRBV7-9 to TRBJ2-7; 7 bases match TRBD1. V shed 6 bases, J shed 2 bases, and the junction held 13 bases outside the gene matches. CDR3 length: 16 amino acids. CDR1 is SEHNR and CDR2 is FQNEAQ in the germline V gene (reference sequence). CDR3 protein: CASSPTTGALAYEQYF. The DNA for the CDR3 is TGTGCCAGCAGTCCCACCACAGGGGCCCTAGCCTACGAGCAGTACTTC. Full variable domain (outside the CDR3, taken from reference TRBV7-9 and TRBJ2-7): DTGVSQNPRHKITKRGQNVTFRCDPISEHNRLYWYRQTLGQGPEFLTYFQNEAQLEKSRLLSDRFSAERPKGSFSTLEIQRTEQGDSAMYLCASSPTTGALAYEQYFGPGTRLTVT.

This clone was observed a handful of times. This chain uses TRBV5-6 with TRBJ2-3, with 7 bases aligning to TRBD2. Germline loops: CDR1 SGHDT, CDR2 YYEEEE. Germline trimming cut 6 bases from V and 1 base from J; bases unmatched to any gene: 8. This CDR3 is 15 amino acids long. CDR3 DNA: TGTGCCAGCACCCTCCGGCTAGCGGGCACAGATACGCAGTATTTT. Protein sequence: CASTLRLAGTDTQYF.

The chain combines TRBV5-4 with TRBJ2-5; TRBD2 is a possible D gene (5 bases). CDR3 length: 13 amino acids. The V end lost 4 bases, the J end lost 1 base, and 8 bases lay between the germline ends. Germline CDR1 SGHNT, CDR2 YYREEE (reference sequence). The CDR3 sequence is CASSPRAQETQYF. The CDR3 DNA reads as TGTGCCAGCAGCCCGCGGGCCCAAGAGACCCAGTACTTC.

Here the CDR3 reads CASTSGGLQAFF. CDR3 in DNA: TGTGCCAGCACCTCGGGGGGGCTGCAAGCTTTCTTT. V usage is TRBV28 and J usage is TRBJ1-1; TRBD1 might be the D (6 bases). This CDR3 has 12 residues. The V end was cut by 7 bases, the J end by 9 bases, with 15 bases between. Germline V gene sequence: CDR1 MDHEN, CDR2 SYDVKM.

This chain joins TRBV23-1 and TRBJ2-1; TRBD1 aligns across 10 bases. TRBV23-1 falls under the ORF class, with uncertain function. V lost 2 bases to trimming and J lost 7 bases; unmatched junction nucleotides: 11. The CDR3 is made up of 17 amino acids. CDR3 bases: TGCGCCAGCAGTCAACTTCCGGGACAGGGGCGCGGAAATGAGCAGTTCTTC. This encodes CASSQLPGQGRGNEQFF.

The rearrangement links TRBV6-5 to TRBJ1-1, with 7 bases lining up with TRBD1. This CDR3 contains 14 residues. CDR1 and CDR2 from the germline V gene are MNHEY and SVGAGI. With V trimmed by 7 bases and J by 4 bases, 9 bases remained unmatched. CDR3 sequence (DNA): TGTGCCAGCACCCAAGACAGGGTCGGCACTGAAGCTTTCTTT. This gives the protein CASTQDRVGTEAFF.